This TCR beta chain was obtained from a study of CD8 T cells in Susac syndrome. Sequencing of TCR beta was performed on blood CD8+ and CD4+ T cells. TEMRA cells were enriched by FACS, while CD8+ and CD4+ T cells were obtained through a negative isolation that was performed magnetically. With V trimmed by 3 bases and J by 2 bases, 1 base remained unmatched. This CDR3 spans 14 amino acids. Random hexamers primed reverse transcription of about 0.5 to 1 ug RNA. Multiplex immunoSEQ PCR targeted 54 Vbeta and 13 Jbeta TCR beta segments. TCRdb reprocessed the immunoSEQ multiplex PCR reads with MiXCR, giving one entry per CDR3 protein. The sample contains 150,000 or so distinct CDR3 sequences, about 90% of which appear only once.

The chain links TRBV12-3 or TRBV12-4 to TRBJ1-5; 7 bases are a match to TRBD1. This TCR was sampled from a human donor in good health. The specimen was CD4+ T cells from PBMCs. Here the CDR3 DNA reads TGTGCCAGCAGTTTCACAGGGGGCAATCAGCCCCAGCATTTT. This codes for CASSFTGGNQPQHF.